A single sample gave rise to the 32 T cell receptor beta chains below, sequenced in a study of OX40 agonist ivuxolimab in advanced cancers. Clones were sequenced by immunoSEQ multiplex PCR, and TCRdb holds only the in-frame ones, with some missing. The sample yields about 92,000 clones, approximately 90% seen once. Sequences were derived from CD4+ or CD8+ T cells sorted from blood, sampled in a trial of the OX40 agonist ivuxolimab. Receptors were obtained from an adult with an advanced solid tumor such as melanoma, head and neck, liver or kidney cancer.

The chain uses TRBV2 and TRBJ2-4, with 7 bases identical to TRBD1. The CDR3 consists of 13 residues. The germline V gene has CDR1 SNHLY and CDR2 FYNNEI. Trimming cost V 7 bases and J 4 bases; bases outside gene matches: 4. The DNA of the CDR3 is TGTGCCAGCACCGGGACAGATAAAAACATTCAGTACTTC. Translation: CASTGTDKNIQYF. Full variable domain (remainder filled in from reference TRBV2 and TRBJ2-4): EPEVTQTPSHQVTQMGQEVILRCVPISNHLYFYWYRQILGQKVEFLVSFYNNEISEKSEIFDDQFSVERPDGSNFTLKIRSTKLEDSAMYFCASTGTDKNIQYFGAGTRLSVL.

In this sample, this clone turned up once. The V and J genes are TRBV6-6 and TRBJ2-1, with D unclear. The V gene lost 6 bases and the J gene lost 6 bases, with 6 bases spanning the gap. Germline values: CDR1 MNHNY, CDR2 SVGAGI (reference sequence). CDR3 length: 11 amino acids. The chain's CDR3 is CASSHSNEQFF. CDR3 DNA: TGTGCCAGCAGCCACAGCAATGAGCAGTTCTTC.

V and J are TRBV4-1 and TRBJ2-5, with TRBD1 matching 7 bases. Losses at the gene ends were 0 bases for V and 4 bases for J; bases not matched to a gene: 5. This CDR3 spans 15 amino acids. CDR1 MGHRA and CDR2 YSYEKL come from the germline V gene. DNA for the CDR3: TGCGCCAGCAGCCAAGATGGGGCAGGGGGAGAGACCCAGTACTTC. Translating it yields CASSQDGAGGETQYF.

The rearrangement uses TRBV13 and TRBJ2-7, with 7 bases aligning to TRBD2. CDR1 and CDR2 from the germline V gene are PRHDT and FYEKMQ (reference sequence). V was clipped by 5 bases and J by 2 bases; unmatched bases: 9. This CDR3 comprises 15 residues. CDR3 coding DNA: TGTGCCAGCAGCCTCCGAGCGGGAAACACCTACGAGCAGTACTTC. Protein product: CASSLRAGNTYEQYF.

This chain uses TRBV5-6 with TRBJ2-1; possibly TRBD1 or TRBD2 for D (5 bases each). This CDR3 spans 17 amino acids. With 0 bases removed from V and 3 bases from J, the gap between germline ends came to 16 bases. Germline CDR1 SGHDT, CDR2 YYEEEE. CDR3 bases: TGTGCCAGCAGCTTGGATAAGCGGCCCGGACACTACAATGAGCAGTTCTTC. Encoded protein: CASSLDKRPGHYNEQFF.

The chain links TRBV7-3 to TRBJ2-2; no definite D call. V was cut by 0 bases and J by 2 bases, with 7 bases left in between. Germline V CDR1 and CDR2: SGHTA, FQGTGA. The CDR3 runs to 15 residues. The CDR3 DNA is TGTGCCAGCAGCTTAACGGGGATAAACACCGGGGAGCTGTTTTTT. It yields the protein CASSLTGINTGELFF.

The rearrangement links TRBV1 to TRBJ2-3; the tabulated D call, TRBD2, remains unverified against the DNA. TRBV1 is classified as a pseudogene. The CDR3 spans 20 residues. The DNA for the CDR3 is TGCACCAGCAGCCAAGTTTCGAACCTACCGGGACTAGCGGGCACAGATACGCAGTATTTT. Its translation is CTSSQVSNLPGLAGTDTQYF.

The V call is TRBV19, the J call TRBJ2-7, with 8 bases identical to TRBD1. Germline CDR1 LNHDA, CDR2 SQIVND (reference sequence). Germline trimming cut 4 bases from V and 0 bases from J; bases unmatched to any gene: 5. The CDR3 has 15 amino acids. The CDR3 DNA reads as TGTGCCAGTAGTACCACAGGGGGTAGCTCCTACGAGCAGTACTTC. This sequence encodes CASSTTGGSSYEQYF. The variable domain in full, with the rest retrieved from reference TRBV19 and TRBJ2-7, is DGGITQSPKYLFRKEGQNVTLSCEQNLNHDAMYWYRQDPGQGLRLIYYSQIVNDFQKGDIAEGYSVSREKKESFPLTVTSAQKNPTAFYLCASSTTGGSSYEQYFGPGTRLTVT.

This chain uses TRBV7-2 with TRBJ2-7; 11 nucleotides agree with TRBD2. CDR3 length: 15 amino acids. Trimming cost V 6 bases and J 2 bases; bases outside gene matches: 6. In germline, CDR1 is SGHTA, CDR2 FQGNSA. The CDR3 DNA is TGTGCCAGCAGTATAGCGGGAGGGCCCACCTACGAGCAGTACTTC. Its protein is CASSIAGGPTYEQYF.

This sequence joins TRBV28 and TRBJ2-7, with D possibly TRBD1 on 6 matching bases. CDR3 length: 13 amino acids. From germline, CDR1 is MDHEN and CDR2 SYDVKM. Trimming stripped 5 bases from V and 4 bases from J, with 12 bases between. CDR3: CASSRQGLYEQYF. Here the CDR3 DNA reads TGTGCCAGCAGTAGGCAGGGGTTGTACGAGCAGTACTTC.

J is TRBJ2-1 and V is TRBV5-5; D might be TRBD2 (5 bases). This CDR3 is built from 15 residues. Germline V gene data show CDR1 as SGHKS and CDR2 as YYEKEE (reference sequence). Trimming removed 0 bases from V and 0 bases from J, with 7 bases in between. CDR3 sequence (DNA): TGTGCCAGCAGCTTGGCGGGGAGCTCCTACAATGAGCAGTTCTTC. This translates into CASSLAGSSYNEQFF.

The V gene is TRBV4-2, the J gene TRBJ2-1, with D uncertain. This CDR3 comprises 15 residues. V dropped 1 base and J dropped 0 bases, with 7 bases sitting between them. Looked up from germline, CDR1 is LGHNA and CDR2 is YNFKEQ. Here the CDR3 reads CASSQGTSSYNEQFF. Here the CDR3 DNA reads TGTGCCAGCAGCCAAGGAACCTCCTCCTACAATGAGCAGTTCTTC.

CDR3 amino acids: CASRLRGVQETQYF. In nucleotides, the CDR3 is TGTGCCAGCAGGCTTCGGGGGGTTCAAGAGACCCAGTACTTC. The chain has TRBV11-2 and TRBJ2-5; 7 nucleotides line up with TRBD2. The germline V gene encodes CDR1 SGHAT and CDR2 FQNNGV. The length of the CDR3 is 14 residues. V dropped 6 bases and J dropped 2; count of bases not matched to a gene: 6.

The rearrangement joins TRBV5-1 to TRBJ1-4; the D gene is possibly TRBD1 (5 bases). V was clipped by 2 bases and J by 6 bases, with 11 bases between them. CDR1 and CDR2 from the germline V gene are SGHRS and YFSETQ. The CDR3 extends over 14 amino acids. CDR3 region: CASSFSGGDEKLFF. In DNA, the CDR3 is TGCGCCAGCAGCTTTTCCGGGGGTGATGAAAAACTGTTTTTT.

CDR3 coding DNA: TGTGCCAGCAGCCAGGGTCTGGGAAAGGGAGAGACCCAGTACTTC. This encodes CASSQGLGKGETQYF. V usage is TRBV14 and J usage is TRBJ2-5; D is undetermined. Trimming took off 3 bases at V and 4 bases at J, with 15 bases between the two ends. Germline CDR1 SGHDN, CDR2 FVKESK. The CDR3 has 15 residues. The full variable domain, rest sourced from reference TRBV14 and TRBJ2-5, is EAGVTQFPSHSVIEKGQTVTLRCDPISGHDNLYWYRRVMGKEIKFLLHFVKESKQDESGMPNNRFLAERTGGTYSTLKVQPAELEDSGVYFCASSQGLGKGETQYFGPGTRLLVL.

The gene calls are TRBV9 and TRBJ2-1; a weak D match, TRBD1 (6 bases). Germline V gene lookup returns CDR1 SGDLS and CDR2 YYNGEE. Trimming left V 0 bases short and J 6 bases short, with 10 bases between. There are 14 residues in the CDR3. The CDR3 loop reads CASSVGGQLNEQFF. Here the CDR3 DNA reads TGTGCCAGCAGCGTAGGGGGGCAGCTCAATGAGCAGTTCTTC.

This clone was found once. This chain connects TRBV5-4 to TRBJ2-1; 8 bases agree with TRBD2. The trim removed 2 bases at V and 1 base at J, leaving 2 bases unmatched. The CDR3 runs 15 residues. The germline V gene has CDR1 SGHNT and CDR2 YYREEE (reference sequence). The CDR3 reads CASSFLAGSYNEQFF. The CDR3 DNA follows: TGTGCCAGCAGCTTTCTAGCGGGTTCCTACAATGAGCAGTTCTTC.

The chain uses TRBV5-1 and TRBJ2-1, with 7 bases that match TRBD1. J gave up 9 bases and V 4 bases, and 10 bases lay outside the gene matches. The CDR3 totals 14 residues. CDR1 SGHRS and CDR2 YFSETQ come from the germline V gene. CDR3 sequence reads: CASSLRQGIGEQFF. The CDR3 coding sequence is TGCGCCAGCAGCCTCCGACAGGGCATCGGTGAGCAGTTCTTC.

This chain joins TRBV19 and TRBJ2-3; possible D gene TRBD2, 6 bases. The CDR3 loop spans 16 amino acids. Germline CDR1 LNHDA, CDR2 SQIVND (reference sequence). Trimming left V 4 bases short and J 5 bases short, with 19 bases between. The CDR3 protein is CASSTSYYGSVDTQYF. CDR3 DNA: TGTGCCAGTAGTACGTCTTATTACGGGAGCGTAGATACGCAGTATTTT.

The V call is TRBV19, the J call TRBJ2-3; possibly TRBD1 for D (5 bases). V lost 3 bases, J lost 0 bases, and 7 bases lay in between. This CDR3 comprises 14 residues. CDR1 is LNHDA, CDR2 SQIVND, per germline (reference sequence). The CDR3 nucleotides read TGTGCCAGTAGTATTAGACAGAGCACAGATACGCAGTATTTT. It is translated as CASSIRQSTDTQYF.

This rearrangement joins TRBV7-2 to TRBJ1-1; D gene ambiguous. This CDR3 is built from 11 residues. CDR1 and CDR2 from the germline V gene are SGHTA and FQGNSA. Trimming took off 6 bases at V and 14 bases at J, with 16 bases between the two ends. Written as DNA, the CDR3 is TGTGCCAGCAGAAGGATGTGGGTTTCCTTCTTT. This encodes CASRRMWVSFF.

The gene calls are TRBV6-6 and TRBJ1-3; perhaps TRBD1 as D (6 bases). Germline assignment: CDR1 MNHNY and CDR2 SVGAGI (reference sequence). Trimming cost V 6 bases and J 4 bases, with 19 bases left between them. The CDR3 has 16 residues. In DNA, the CDR3 is TGTGCCAGCAGACCCCGGGGAGGGGGAACAGGAAACACCATATATTTT. Protein sequence: CASRPRGGGTGNTIYF.

The V call is TRBV27, the J call TRBJ1-1, with 7 bases matching TRBD1. This CDR3 contains 14 residues. From germline, CDR1 is MNHEY and CDR2 SMNVEV (reference sequence). With 6 bases clipped from V and 3 bases from J, the junction kept 7 bases outside the gene matches. The CDR3 is CASRPTGDYTEAFF. The CDR3 DNA follows: TGTGCCAGCAGACCAACAGGGGACTACACTGAAGCTTTCTTT.

The J gene is TRBJ2-5, the V gene TRBV27; 8 nucleotides align to TRBD2. After removal of 0 bases from V and 7 bases from J, the junction contained 4 bases not matched to a gene. Germline V lookup: CDR1 MNHEY, CDR2 SMNVEV (reference sequence). This CDR3 has 14 residues. The CDR3 coding sequence is TGTGCCAGCAGTTTATCAAGCGGGAGTTCGACCCAGTACTTC. The encoded protein is CASSLSSGSSTQYF.

This chain joins TRBV5-1 and TRBJ2-7, with 8 bases lining up with TRBD2. With 0 bases clipped from V and 5 bases from J, the junction kept 7 bases outside the gene matches. Germline CDR1 SGHRS, CDR2 YFSETQ. The CDR3 is 15 amino acids. CDR3 DNA: TGCGCCAGCAGCTTGGCGGCGGGAGGACCCAACGAGCAGTACTTC. Protein sequence: CASSLAAGGPNEQYF.

The chain recombines TRBV7-9 with TRBJ2-1, with 7 bases that match TRBD2. The CDR3 contains 13 residues. V was pared by 4 bases and J by 9 bases, with 6 bases of the junction left unmatched. Germline CDR1 and CDR2: SEHNR and FQNEAQ (reference sequence). The DNA for the CDR3 is TGTGCCAGCAGCTCCCGATGGGGGGGTGAGCAGTTCTTC. Protein: CASSSRWGGEQFF.

Only a few counts were recorded for this clone. The rearrangement uses TRBV19 and TRBJ2-3; 10 bases agree with TRBD1. This CDR3 is 13 amino acids long. Germline trimming cut 10 bases from V and 1 base from J; bases unmatched to any gene: 2. Germline assignment: CDR1 LNHDA and CDR2 SQIVND (reference sequence). The CDR3 region is CATGTGGTDTQYF. DNA for the CDR3: TGTGCCACGGGGACAGGGGGCACAGATACGCAGTATTTT. The full variable domain, rest sourced from reference TRBV19 and TRBJ2-3, is DGGITQSPKYLFRKEGQNVTLSCEQNLNHDAMYWYRQDPGQGLRLIYYSQIVNDFQKGDIAEGYSVSREKKESFPLTVTSAQKNPTAFYLCATGTGGTDTQYFGPGTRLTVL.

The rearrangement joins TRBV2 to TRBJ2-2; D is ambiguous. Trimming pared 2 bases from V and 2 bases from J, leaving 9 bases between. The CDR3 contains 15 residues. CDR1 and CDR2 (germline): SNHLY, FYNNEI. This CDR3 is CASSELGINTGELFF. CDR3 bases: TGTGCCAGCAGTGAATTGGGCATTAACACCGGGGAGCTGTTTTTT. Looking up the rest from reference TRBV2 and TRBJ2-2 gives the full variable domain: EPEVTQTPSHQVTQMGQEVILRCVPISNHLYFYWYRQILGQKVEFLVSFYNNEISEKSEIFDDQFSVERPDGSNFTLKIRSTKLEDSAMYFCASSELGINTGELFFGEGSRLTVL.

V is TRBV7-2 and J is TRBJ2-4; D possibly uses TRBD1 or TRBD2 (5 bases each). The CDR3 length is 14 residues. Germline V gene sequence: CDR1 SGHTA, CDR2 FQGNSA. V was clipped by 5 bases and J by 4 bases, with 12 bases between them. The CDR3 coding sequence is TGTGCCAGCAGCCGGGACCCCCGTAAAAACATTCAGTACTTC. Protein sequence: CASSRDPRKNIQYF.

The rearrangement uses TRBV18 and TRBJ2-2, with D perhaps TRBD1 or TRBD2 (5 bases each). The length of the CDR3 is 18 residues. Germline V gives CDR1 KGHSH, CDR2 LQKENI. Trimming cost V 6 bases and J 2 bases, with 22 bases left between them. The CDR3 nucleotides read TGTGCCAGCTCCCGCACGGGACCCATGACGGGAAACACCGGGGAGCTGTTTTTT. Protein sequence: CASSRTGPMTGNTGELFF.

The genes are TRBV28 and TRBJ1-5; TRBD1 is a possible D gene (6 bases). Germline CDR1 is MDHEN and CDR2 is SYDVKM. CDR3 length equals 15 residues. Trimming pared 6 bases from V and 2 bases from J, leaving 14 bases between. In DNA, the CDR3 is TGTGCCAGCAGCCCCGGACAGTCAGGCAATCAGCCCCAGCATTTT. It codes for CASSPGQSGNQPQHF.

The chain recombines TRBV7-3 with TRBJ2-2, with D unclear. The CDR3 consists of 14 residues. V gave up 0 bases and J gave up 2 bases, with 4 bases separating them. In germline, CDR1 is SGHTA, CDR2 FQGTGA. The CDR3 coding sequence is TGTGCCAGCAGCTTAACACAAAACACCGGGGAGCTGTTTTTT. It translates to CASSLTQNTGELFF.